The sequence of this TCR beta chain was determined in a study of T cell responses to AZD1222 COVID-19 vaccine. A single count supports this clone. Antigen unknown. Germline lookup yields CDR1 SGHDT and CDR2 YYEEEE. The CDR3 extends over 15 amino acids. V dropped 5 bases and J dropped 0 bases, with 12 bases sitting between them. The method was immunoSEQ multiplex PCR; TCRdb's version includes in-frame clones alone and lacks a portion of them. The sample has roughly 150,000 clones, roughly 88% seen once. Study-wide results and caveats: Reports indicate that nearly half of spike-specific TCRs are directed at unmutated variant regions.

This TCR came from an adult in good health. Source: peripheral blood, taken on day 0 of MenACWY control vaccination. This chain uses TRBV5-6 with TRBJ2-1; D could derive from TRBD1 or TRBD2 (5 bases each). In DNA form, the CDR3 reads TGTGCCAGCAGTCTTTGGGGGAGCTCCTACAATGAGCAGTTCTTC. Protein: CASSLWGSSYNEQFF.